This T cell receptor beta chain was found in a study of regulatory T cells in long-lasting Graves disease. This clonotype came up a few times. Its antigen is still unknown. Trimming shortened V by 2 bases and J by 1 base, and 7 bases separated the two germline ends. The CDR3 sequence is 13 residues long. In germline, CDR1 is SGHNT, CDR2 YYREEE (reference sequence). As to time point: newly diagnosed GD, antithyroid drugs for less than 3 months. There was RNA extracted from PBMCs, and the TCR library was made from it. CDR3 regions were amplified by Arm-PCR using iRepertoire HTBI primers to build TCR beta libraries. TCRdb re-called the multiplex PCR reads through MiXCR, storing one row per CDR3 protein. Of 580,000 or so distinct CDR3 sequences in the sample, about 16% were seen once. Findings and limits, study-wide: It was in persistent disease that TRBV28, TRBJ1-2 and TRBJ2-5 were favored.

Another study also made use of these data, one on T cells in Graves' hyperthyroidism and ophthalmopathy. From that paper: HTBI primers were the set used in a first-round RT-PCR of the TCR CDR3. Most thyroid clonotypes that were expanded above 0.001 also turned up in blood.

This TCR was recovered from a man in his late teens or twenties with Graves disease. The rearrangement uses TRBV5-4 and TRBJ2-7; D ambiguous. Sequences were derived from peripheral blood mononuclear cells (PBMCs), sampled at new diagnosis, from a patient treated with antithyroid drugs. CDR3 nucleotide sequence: TGTGCCAGCAGCTTTTGGCAGTCCTACGAGCAGTACTTC. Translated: CASSFWQSYEQYF.